The rows below give T cell receptor beta chains drawn from one sample of a study of vaccination and CD4 T cells after COVID-19. No antigen has been identified for these receptors. TCRdb re-derived calls from the PCR reads in MiXCR, one entry per CDR3 protein. The table records 9,500 to 15,000 distinct CDR3 sequences, more than 55% of them present only once. Sequencing used CD4+ T cells from blood, cultured in vitro. The source of these receptors is a human donor who had recovered from COVID-19. CDR3s include the opening cysteine and the closing phenylalanine or tryptophan. The D gene is left open where the match is weak. A clone size is listed for some rows: how often the clone was seen (once, few, many), or a class if it is expanded.

J	size	V	D	DNA	CDR3
TRBJ1-5	.	TRBV6-1	.	TGTGCCAGCAGTGGGGGAAATCAGCCCCAGCATTTT	CASSGGNQPQHF
TRBJ2-3	.	TRBV9	.	TGTGCCAGCAGCGTAGCTGAGGGGCTGAGAGATACGCAGTATTTT	CASSVAEGLRDTQYF
TRBJ2-2	.	TRBV7-9	.	TGTGCCAGCAGCTTACTCACGGGAATGAACACCGGGGAGCTGTTTTTT	CASSLLTGMNTGELFF
TRBJ2-4	.	TRBV20-1	.	TGCAGTGCCAGGACCTCCGCCGTAGCCAAAAACATTCAGTACTTC	CSARTSAVAKNIQYF
TRBJ1-3	.	TRBV20-1	TRBD1	TGCAGTGCTGTAACCGGGACAGGGTTTGGAAACACCATATATTTT	CSAVTGTGFGNTIYF
TRBJ2-7	large	TRBV5-6	.	TGTGCCAGCAGCTTTTCGAACCTTACAGGGCCACGTCCCCACTTC	CASSFSNLTGPRPHF
TRBJ1-6	.	TRBV5-1	.	TGCGCCAGCAGCTTCGCGGGAGAGATTGATTCACCCCTCCACTTT	CASSFAGEIDSPLHF
TRBJ2-2	few	TRBV20-1	TRBD2	TGCAGTGCTAGAAGGACTAGCGGGAGGGTCACCGGGGAGCTGTTTTTT	CSARRTSGRVTGELFF
TRBJ2-5	.	TRBV4-1	TRBD2	TGCGCCAGCAGCCAAACTAGCGGGAGGGAAGAGACCCAGTACTTC	CASSQTSGREETQYF
TRBJ2-5	.	TRBV10-1	.	TGCGCCAGCAGTGAGTCGGGCAGCCCAGCTCGGTACTTC	CASSESGSPARYF
TRBJ1-1	.	TRBV6-1	.	TGTGCCAGCAGCTCCCGATCGACGGCTTTCTTT	CASSSRSTAFF
TRBJ1-3	.	TRBV20-1	.	TGCAGTGCTACAGGAAATGCGGGTTCTGGAAACACCATATATTTT	CSATGNAGSGNTIYF
TRBJ2-2	few	TRBV20-1	.	TGCAGTGTAACGGGCCCGAACACCGGGGAGCTGTTTTTT	CSVTGPNTGELFF
TRBJ1-1	.	TRBV20-1	.	TGCAGTGCCAGAACAGACGGGAGCCTGAACACTGAAGCTTTCTTT	CSARTDGSLNTEAFF
TRBJ2-7	.	TRBV7-9	.	TGTGCCAGCAGCCCTCGTCGGGACTGGGTACCCTACGAGCAGTACTTC	CASSPRRDWVPYEQYF
TRBJ2-3	few	TRBV30	.	TGTGCCTGGAGTGAGGTTACGGATACGCAGTATTTT	CAWSEVTDTQYF